This TCR beta chain was identified in a study of blood T cell repertoires in COVID-19. Overall study context: The United States, Italy and Spain were the sources of the acute and convalescent COVID-19 samples. The analysed material was cDNA or gDNA that came from T cells, B-cell-depleted T cells, or PBMCs.

In the authors' methods: Quantification of nucleated cells was approximated via reference gene primer amplification. Profiling relied on immunoSEQ multiplex PCR, and the TCRdb table lists in-frame clones only, not all of them. V, J and clone size reflect that table, while D and trimming were determined from the DNA. The table shows nearly 80,000 clones, with 75% to 95% occurring only once. There are 15 residues in the CDR3. V shed 2 bases and J 6 bases; nucleotides not matched to a gene: 6. In germline, CDR1 is MNHNY, CDR2 SVGAGI (reference sequence). The sequence derives from a woman of 80 years or more with acute or convalescent COVID-19. V is TRBV6-6 and J is TRBJ1-5; 8 bases align to TRBD1. Specimen: peripheral blood. The CDR3 DNA reads as TGTGCCAGCAGTTACCCAGGGGGCATAAGTCAGCCCCAGCATTTT. It encodes CASSYPGGISQPQHF.